Shown below are 11 T cell receptor beta chains from a single sample sequenced in a study of molecular identifiers for immune sequencing clone quantification. MiXCR, run by TCRdb on the PCR reads, gives a single entry per CDR3 protein. The table lists 70,000 to 90,000 distinct CDR3 sequences, under 25% of them singletons. Sequencing was carried out using naive CD8+ T cells from blood, with Jurkat cell RNA spiked in. The subset was: FACS-sorted CD8+CD4-CCR7+CD45RA+ naive T cells. The receptor set was obtained from a human donor in good health. Some libraries in this study had Jurkat cell RNA spiked in.

CDR3 in DNA: TGTGCCAGCAGTTCGGGACAGCACTACGAGCAGTACTTC. Protein product: CASSSGQHYEQYF. The V call is TRBV27, the J call TRBJ2-7, with TRBD1 identical over 7 bases. The CDR3 covers 13 residues. Looked up from germline, CDR1 is MNHEY and CDR2 is SMNVEV (reference sequence). J gave up 3 bases and V 4 bases, and 3 bases lay outside the gene matches.

Notes on this clonotype: It may be a read error: a sequence one base away is much more abundant. The V call is TRBV29-1, the J call TRBJ2-3, with D unresolved. The CDR3 is made up of 12 amino acids. Germline assignment: CDR1 SQVTM and CDR2 ANQGSEA. Trimming cost V 1 base and J 6 bases, with 8 bases left between them. CDR3 protein: CSVEGLSDTQYF. Written as DNA, the CDR3 is TGCAGCGTTGAAGGTCTTTCCGATACGCAGTATTTT.

Points on this clonotype: A much larger clone differs from this one at a single base, so this may be a read error. The rearrangement joins TRBV30 to TRBJ2-3; D is unresolved. Germline CDR1 reads GTSNPN; CDR2 reads SVGIG (reference sequence). The length of the CDR3 is 17 residues. CDR3 DNA: TGTGCCCGGAGTGTGGAGCCCATCGAAGTTTCCACAGATACGCAGTATTTT. It translates to CARSVEPIEVSTDTQYF.

This clonotype appeared many times. V gene TRBV19 combines with J gene TRBJ2-3, with 7 bases fitting TRBD1. The CDR3 has 15 amino acids. V was pared by 5 bases and J by 0 bases, with 5 bases of the junction left unmatched. The germline gives CDR1 LNHDA, CDR2 SQIVND (reference sequence). CDR3 in DNA: TGTGCCAGTAGTGCAAGACAGGGCAGCACAGATACGCAGTATTTT. This gives the protein CASSARQGSTDTQYF.

Details on this clonotype: One end of the junction does not line up with germline, which may come from a read error. The V call is TRBV27, the J call TRBJ2-1; tentatively, D is TRBD2 (6 bases). Germline loops: CDR1 MNHEY, CDR2 SMNVEV (reference sequence). There are 15 residues in the CDR3. CDR3 sequence: CASSTLGGSGNEQFF. The CDR3, as DNA: TGTGCTAGCAGTACTCTGGGGGGTTCGGGTAATGAGCAGTTCTTC.

This clonotype came up a few times. The chain uses TRBV27 and TRBJ2-7; D remains ambiguous. Trimming shortened V by 3 bases and J by 5 bases, and 8 bases separated the two germline ends. Looked up from germline, CDR1 is MNHEY and CDR2 is SMNVEV (reference sequence). The CDR3 consists of 12 residues. CDR3 sequence reads: CASSFPGDEQYF. The CDR3 coding sequence is TGTGCCAGCAGTTTCCCCGGAGACGAGCAGTACTTC.

Only one count was recorded for this clonotype. The rearrangement uses TRBV11-2 and TRBJ2-1; TRBD2 matches 8 bases. Germline CDR1 and CDR2: SGHAT and FQNNGV. J was trimmed by 8 bases and V by 5 bases; bases with no gene match: 14. The length of the CDR3 is 16 residues. The CDR3 protein is CASSPNSGGAGDEQFF. In DNA form, the CDR3 reads TGTGCCAGCAGCCCAAACTCGGGGGGGGCTGGTGATGAGCAGTTCTTC.

The chain combines TRBV7-9 with TRBJ1-1, with a tentative D call TRBD1 (5 bases). The germline V gene has CDR1 SEHNR and CDR2 FQNEAQ (reference sequence). This CDR3 has 14 amino acids. With 5 bases removed from V and 4 bases from J, the gap between germline ends came to 14 bases. The CDR3 DNA follows: TGTGCCAGCAGCCGAACCGGGGGAGGCACTGAAGCTTTCTTT. Its protein is CASSRTGGGTEAFF.

In its sample, this clonotype was seen many times. The V call is TRBV4-3, the J call TRBJ2-3; 12 bases fit TRBD2. The CDR3 runs to 17 residues. In germline, CDR1 is LGHNA, CDR2 YSLEER. The ends lost 2 bases at V and 5 bases at J; junction bases unmatched: 8. CDR3 DNA: TGCGCCAGCAGCCAATTCCCTAGCGGGAGGGCCGTAGATACGCAGTATTTT. It yields the protein CASSQFPSGRAVDTQYF.

This clonotype was counted ten times or more. The J gene is TRBJ2-4, the V gene TRBV7-9; D remains unclear. Germline V CDR1 and CDR2: SEHNR, FQNEAQ (reference sequence). This CDR3 has 13 residues. Trimming removed 5 bases from V and 4 bases from J, with 9 bases in between. The CDR3, as DNA: TGTGCCAGCAGCCAAATACAGAAAAACATTCAGTACTTC. Translation: CASSQIQKNIQYF.

In this sample, this clonotype turned up many times. The rearrangement uses TRBV9 and TRBJ2-7; D is possibly TRBD1 (5 bases). Germline CDR1 SGDLS, CDR2 YYNGEE. V gave up 3 bases and J gave up 7 bases, with 17 bases separating them. CDR3 length: 14 residues. The CDR3 is CASSGQQPPEEQYF. The DNA of the CDR3 is TGTGCCAGCAGCGGACAGCAGCCCCCCGAGGAGCAGTACTTC.